This T cell receptor (beta chain) stems from a study of regulatory T cells in long-lasting Graves disease. CDR3 size: 12 residues. This clonotype was counted ten times or more. What it recognizes is unknown. A read error may produce the germline difference seen at one junction end. Broader study findings: Small sample size may have lowered accuracy.

The time point: newly diagnosed GD, antithyroid drugs for less than 3 months. Scientists built the TCR library using RNA that was extracted from PBMCs. Sequencing libraries for TCR beta were prepared with iRepertoire HTBI primers and Arm-PCR of CDR3 regions. TCRdb fed the multiplex PCR reads into MiXCR, producing one record per CDR3 protein. The sample records 200,000 to 250,000 distinct CDR3 sequences, 20% to 25% being singletons. Sequences were derived from peripheral blood mononuclear cells (PBMCs), sampled at new diagnosis, from a patient treated with antithyroid drugs. The clonotype was recovered from a female donor with Graves disease. V usage is TRBV12-3 or TRBV12-4 and J usage is TRBJ1-1, with D unresolved. The CDR3 loop is CASSLGNTEAFF. The CDR3 DNA reads as TGTGCCAGCAGCTTAGGAAACACTGAAGCTTTCTTT.